This is a list of T cell receptor beta chains from one sample in a study of T cell repertoires in aging, cancer and after chemotherapy. TCRdb re-derived calls from the multiplex PCR reads in MiXCR, one entry per CDR3 protein. The sample lists thousands of distinct CDR3 sequences, approximately 27% seen once, with about 4% in the top ten. Sequencing was performed on blood. The receptor source for this set is a human donor in good health. CDR3s include the opening cysteine and the closing phenylalanine or tryptophan. D genes are given only for firm matches. Expanded clones get a size class; other rows say once, few or many, or leave the size out.

TRBJ1-6	.	TRBD1	TRBV5-6	TGTGCCAGCAGCTACGGGACAGTAAATTCACCCCTCCACTTT	CASSYGTVNSPLHF
TRBJ1-1	medium-sized	TRBD1	TRBV6-5	TGTGCCAGCACCCCACCCTACGGGACAGGGGGATCTGAAGCTTTCTTT	CASTPPYGTGGSEAFF
TRBJ2-7	.	TRBD1	TRBV24-1	TGTGCCACCAGTGAAGGGACAGGGGAAGTTTGGGACGAGCAGTACTTC	CATSEGTGEVWDEQYF
TRBJ2-7	.	.	TRBV7-9	TGTGCCAGCAGCTTAGCGCTCTCTTGGGATAGCTCCTACGAGCAGTACTTC	CASSLALSWDSSYEQYF
TRBJ2-5	medium-sized	TRBD1	TRBV19	TGTGCCAGTACCATAAGGGCAGGGGGCAAGACCCAGTACTTC	CASTIRAGGKTQYF
TRBJ1-1	medium-sized	.	TRBV7-9	TGTGCCAGCAGCTTAGCCCCGGACAAGAACACTGAAGCTTTCTTT	CASSLAPDKNTEAFF
TRBJ1-4	few	.	TRBV20-1	TGCAGTGCGAGGTCGGGGGAAGGTTATGAAAAACTGTTTTTT	CSARSGEGYEKLFF
TRBJ2-1	few	TRBD2	TRBV28	TGTGCCAGCATCCCCGGGGGGGGTCTAGGTGAGCAGTTCTTC	CASIPGGGLGEQFF
TRBJ1-2	medium-sized	.	TRBV11-2	TGTGCCAGCAGCTTGGGGCATTCCGGCTATGGCTACACCTTC	CASSLGHSGYGYTF
TRBJ2-1	medium-sized	.	TRBV30	TGTGCCTGGAGTGTTCGAGGGAGGTTCGACAATGAGCAGTTCTTC	CAWSVRGRFDNEQFF
TRBJ2-2	medium-sized	TRBD1	TRBV5-1	TGCGCCAGCAGCCGGCCGGGGACAGGGGACACCGGGGAGCTGTTTTTT	CASSRPGTGDTGELFF
TRBJ2-5	.	.	TRBV10-2	TGCGCCAGCAGTGACCCCGAGTTAGAAAAGACCCAGTACTTC	CASSDPELEKTQYF
TRBJ2-1	few	.	TRBV13	TGTGCCAGCAGCTTATATGGGAGACTGGATTTGGGAAATGAGCAGTTCTTC	CASSLYGRLDLGNEQFF
TRBJ2-2	.	.	TRBV20-1	TGCAGTGCTAGAGATCGTTCAGGACTATCTTATTACGGGGAGCTGTTTTTT	CSARDRSGLSYYGELFF
TRBJ2-3	medium-sized	.	TRBV7-2	TGTGCCAGCAGCTTAATGCAGGGGCTCGCAGATACGCAGTATTTT	CASSLMQGLADTQYF
TRBJ1-6	medium-sized	.	TRBV6-5	TGTGCCAGCAGTTATGGGGGTTCTAATTCACCCCTCCACTTT	CASSYGGSNSPLHF
TRBJ2-7	.	TRBD2	TRBV11-2	TGTGCCAGCAGCCCGGAGCCCGGGACTAGTCCCTACGAGCAGTACTTC	CASSPEPGTSPYEQYF
TRBJ2-3	medium-sized	.	TRBV29-1	TGCAGCGTTGACGTTCCCTCCGGGACAGATACGCAGTATTTT	CSVDVPSGTDTQYF
TRBJ2-3	medium-sized	.	TRBV19	TGTGCCAGTAGTATAAGTCCAGGATTGACAGATACGCAGTATTTT	CASSISPGLTDTQYF
TRBJ1-5	.	TRBD1	TRBV2	TGTGCCAGCAGTGTTACAGGGGGCGCGAATCAGCCCCAGCATTTT	CASSVTGGANQPQHF
TRBJ2-5	.	.	TRBV28	TGTGCCAGCAGTTTAAGTTCAATGGAGATGGGGTACTTC	CASSLSSMEMGYF
TRBJ2-1	medium-sized	TRBD1	TRBV19	TGTGCCAGTAGTCTCTACAGGGGAAATGAGCAGTTCTTC	CASSLYRGNEQFF
TRBJ2-1	.	TRBD2	TRBV20-1	TGCAGTGCCCACGGACTAGCGGGAGGGCCTGGAGATGAGCAGTTCTTC	CSAHGLAGGPGDEQFF
TRBJ2-5	.	TRBD2	TRBV15	TGTGCCACCAGCAGAGATGTCGCTAGCGGGAGGGCCGGTAGAGAGACCCAGTACTTC	CATSRDVASGRAGRETQYF
TRBJ1-1	medium-sized	.	TRBV24-1	TGTGCCACCGCCGGGTCCACGAACACTGAAGCTTTCTTT	CATAGSTNTEAFF
TRBJ2-5	.	TRBD2	TRBV7-3	TGTGCCAGCAGCTTCGGACTAGCGGGAGCTTACCAAGAGACCCAGTACTTC	CASSFGLAGAYQETQYF
TRBJ2-7	.	TRBD1	TRBV5-1	TGCGCCAGCGCCACAACCGGGACAGCCTACGAGCAGTACTTC	CASATTGTAYEQYF
TRBJ2-3	.	TRBD2	TRBV12-3/TRBV12-4	TGTGCCAGCAGTTTATTTCGACTAGCGGGAGTTTCGAACACAGATACGCAGTATTTT	CASSLFRLAGVSNTDTQYF